This record concerns one TCR beta chain sequence. This sample is part of a study of blood T cell repertoires in COVID-19. Study background: Acute and convalescent COVID-19 samples came from the United States, Italy and Spain. Nucleic acid was either cDNA or gDNA, and it came from T cells, B-cell-depleted T cells, or PBMCs.

Germline lookup yields CDR1 SEHNR and CDR2 FQNEAQ (reference sequence). V was clipped by 5 bases and J by 5 bases; unmatched bases: 10. The CDR3 is 15 amino acids. In the study's own analysis: Amplification of reference gene primers provided the estimated nucleated cell counts. TCRdb's table, derived via immunoSEQ multiplex PCR, lists solely in-frame clones and lacks some. V and J calls plus clone size are reproduced from that table; the DNA served to infer D and trimming. The profile shows hundreds of thousands of clones, around 87% of them singletons. The sample taken for sequencing was peripheral blood. The clonotype comes from a man between 18 and 29 years old with active or convalescent COVID-19. J is TRBJ2-5 and V is TRBV7-9; 8 nucleotides line up with TRBD1. This CDR3 reads CASSPRQGAGETQYF. Here the CDR3 DNA reads TGTGCCAGCAGCCCCCGGCAGGGGGCTGGGGAGACCCAGTACTTC.